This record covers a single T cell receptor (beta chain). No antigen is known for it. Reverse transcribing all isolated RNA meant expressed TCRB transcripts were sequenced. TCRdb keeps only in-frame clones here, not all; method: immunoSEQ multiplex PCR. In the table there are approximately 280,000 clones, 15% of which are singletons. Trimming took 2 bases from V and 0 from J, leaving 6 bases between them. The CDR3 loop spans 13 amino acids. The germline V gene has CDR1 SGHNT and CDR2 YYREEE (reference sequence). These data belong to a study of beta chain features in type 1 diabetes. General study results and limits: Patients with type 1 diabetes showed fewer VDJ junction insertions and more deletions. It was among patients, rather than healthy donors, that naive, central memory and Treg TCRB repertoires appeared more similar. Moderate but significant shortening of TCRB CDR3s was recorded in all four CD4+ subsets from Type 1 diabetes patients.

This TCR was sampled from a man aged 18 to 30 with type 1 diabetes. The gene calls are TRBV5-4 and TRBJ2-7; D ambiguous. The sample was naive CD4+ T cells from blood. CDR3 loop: CASSLKSSYEQYF. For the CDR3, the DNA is TGTGCCAGCAGCTTAAAGAGCTCCTACGAGCAGTACTTC.